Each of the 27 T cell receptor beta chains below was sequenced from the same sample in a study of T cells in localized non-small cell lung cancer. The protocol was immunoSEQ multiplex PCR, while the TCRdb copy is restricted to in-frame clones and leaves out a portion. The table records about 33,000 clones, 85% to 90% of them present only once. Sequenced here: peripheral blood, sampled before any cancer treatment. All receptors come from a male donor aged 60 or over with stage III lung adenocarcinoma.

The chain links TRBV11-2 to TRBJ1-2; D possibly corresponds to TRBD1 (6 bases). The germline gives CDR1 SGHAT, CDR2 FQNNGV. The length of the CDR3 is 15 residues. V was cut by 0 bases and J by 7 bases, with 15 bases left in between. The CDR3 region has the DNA TGTGCCAGCAGCTTAGATCCAGGCAGGGGAGCTGGCTACACCTTC. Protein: CASSLDPGRGAGYTF.

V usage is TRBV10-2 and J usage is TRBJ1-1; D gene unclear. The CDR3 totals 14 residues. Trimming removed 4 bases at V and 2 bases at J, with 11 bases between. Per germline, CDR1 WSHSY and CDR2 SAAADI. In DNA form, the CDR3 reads TGCGCCAGCAGTGTAAACGGGGTTAACACTGAAGCTTTCTTT. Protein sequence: CASSVNGVNTEAFF.

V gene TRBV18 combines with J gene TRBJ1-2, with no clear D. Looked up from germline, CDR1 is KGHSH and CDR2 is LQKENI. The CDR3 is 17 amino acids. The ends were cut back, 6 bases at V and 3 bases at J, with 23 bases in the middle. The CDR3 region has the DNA TGTGCCAGCTCCCCCCTGGCCGGCAGGTCCTTCTACTATGGCTACACCTTC. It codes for CASSPLAGRSFYYGYTF.

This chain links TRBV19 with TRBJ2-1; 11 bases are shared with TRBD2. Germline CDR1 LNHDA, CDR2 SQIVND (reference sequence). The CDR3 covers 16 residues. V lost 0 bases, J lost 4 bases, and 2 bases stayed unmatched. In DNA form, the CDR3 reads TGTGCCAGTAGTATAGAGATAGCGGGGGGGTACAATGAGCAGTTCTTC. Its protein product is CASSIEIAGGYNEQFF.

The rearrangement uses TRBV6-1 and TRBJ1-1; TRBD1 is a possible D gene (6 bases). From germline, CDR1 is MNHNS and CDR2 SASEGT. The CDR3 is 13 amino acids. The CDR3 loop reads CAHNRGLNTEAFF. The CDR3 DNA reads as TGTGCGCACAACCGGGGGCTGAACACTGAAGCTTTCTTT.

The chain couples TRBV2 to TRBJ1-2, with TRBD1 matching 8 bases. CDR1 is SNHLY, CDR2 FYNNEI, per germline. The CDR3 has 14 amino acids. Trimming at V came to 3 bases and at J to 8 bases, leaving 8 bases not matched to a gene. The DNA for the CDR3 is TGTGCCAGCAGTGAGAACGGACAGGGTTGGGGCTACACCTTC. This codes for CASSENGQGWGYTF.

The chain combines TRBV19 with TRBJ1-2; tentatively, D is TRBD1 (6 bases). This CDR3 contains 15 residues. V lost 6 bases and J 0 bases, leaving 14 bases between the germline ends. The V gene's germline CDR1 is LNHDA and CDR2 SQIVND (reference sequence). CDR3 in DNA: TGTGCCAGTAGCCGACGACAGGAGGCTAACTATGGCTACACCTTC. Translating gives CASSRRQEANYGYTF.

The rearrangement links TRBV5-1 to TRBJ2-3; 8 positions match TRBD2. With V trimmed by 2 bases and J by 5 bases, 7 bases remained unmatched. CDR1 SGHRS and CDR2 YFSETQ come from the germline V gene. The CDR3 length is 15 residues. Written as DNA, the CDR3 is TGCGCCAGCAGCTTTAGCGGGGTTCCGGGAGATACGCAGTATTTT. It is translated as CASSFSGVPGDTQYF.

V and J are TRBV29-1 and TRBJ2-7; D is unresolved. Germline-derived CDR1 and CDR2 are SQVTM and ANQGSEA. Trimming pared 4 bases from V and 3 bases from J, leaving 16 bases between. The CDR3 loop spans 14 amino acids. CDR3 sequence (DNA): TGCAGCGTTGGAATTGGCGGTAACTTCTACGAGCAGTACTTC. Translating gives CSVGIGGNFYEQYF.

The chain's CDR3 is CASSLRGMSNQPQHF. The DNA for the CDR3 is TGTGCCAGCAGCTTGAGGGGAATGAGCAATCAGCCCCAGCATTTT. The rearrangement uses TRBV5-6 and TRBJ1-5, with D perhaps matching TRBD1 (5 bases). CDR3 length equals 15 residues. From germline, CDR1 is SGHDT and CDR2 YYEEEE. Between the trimmed V and J ends, which lost 1 base and 1 base, there was a span of 9 bases.

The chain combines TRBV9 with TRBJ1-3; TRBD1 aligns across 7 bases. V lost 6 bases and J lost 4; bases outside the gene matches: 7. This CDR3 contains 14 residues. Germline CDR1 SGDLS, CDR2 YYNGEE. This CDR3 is CASTLGQQGNTIYF. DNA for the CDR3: TGTGCCAGCACCTTGGGACAGCAGGGAAACACCATATATTTT.

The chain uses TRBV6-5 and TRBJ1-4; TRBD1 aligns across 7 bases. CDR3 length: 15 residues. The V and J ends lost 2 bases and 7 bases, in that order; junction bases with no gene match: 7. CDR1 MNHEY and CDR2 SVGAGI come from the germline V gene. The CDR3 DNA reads TGTGCCAGCAGTTACGCAGGGGGAATCGGTGAAAAACTGTTTTTT. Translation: CASSYAGGIGEKLFF.

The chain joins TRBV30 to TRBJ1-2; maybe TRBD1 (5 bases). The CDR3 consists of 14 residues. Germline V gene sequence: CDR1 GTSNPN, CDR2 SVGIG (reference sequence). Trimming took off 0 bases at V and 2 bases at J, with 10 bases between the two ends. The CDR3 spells CAWSVLRANYGYTF. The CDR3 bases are TGTGCCTGGAGTGTACTCAGGGCCAACTATGGCTACACCTTC.

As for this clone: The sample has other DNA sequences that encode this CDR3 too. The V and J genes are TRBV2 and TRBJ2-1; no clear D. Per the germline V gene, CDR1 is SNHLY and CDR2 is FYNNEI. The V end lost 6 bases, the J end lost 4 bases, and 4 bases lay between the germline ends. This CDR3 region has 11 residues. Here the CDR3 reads CASSAYNEQFF. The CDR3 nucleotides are TGTGCCAGCAGCGCGTACAATGAGCAGTTCTTC. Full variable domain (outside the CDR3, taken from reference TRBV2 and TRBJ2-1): EPEVTQTPSHQVTQMGQEVILRCVPISNHLYFYWYRQILGQKVEFLVSFYNNEISEKSEIFDDQFSVERPDGSNFTLKIRSTKLEDSAMYFCASSAYNEQFFGPGTRLTVL.

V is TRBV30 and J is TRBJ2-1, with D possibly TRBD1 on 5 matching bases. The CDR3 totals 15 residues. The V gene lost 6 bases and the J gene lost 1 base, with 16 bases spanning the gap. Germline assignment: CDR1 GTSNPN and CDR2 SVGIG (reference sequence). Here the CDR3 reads CACLQGSLSYNEQFF. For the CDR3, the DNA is TGTGCCTGCCTTCAGGGCTCCCTGTCCTACAATGAGCAGTTCTTC.

This chain's CDR3 is CASSQDFRSYEQYF. The CDR3 nucleotides are TGCGCCAGCAGCCAAGACTTCAGGAGCTACGAGCAGTACTTC. The chain recombines TRBV4-1 with TRBJ2-7; D not resolved. The germline gives CDR1 MGHRA, CDR2 YSYEKL. The CDR3 runs 14 residues. The germline V and J ends were trimmed by 0 bases and 3 bases, with 9 bases remaining between them.

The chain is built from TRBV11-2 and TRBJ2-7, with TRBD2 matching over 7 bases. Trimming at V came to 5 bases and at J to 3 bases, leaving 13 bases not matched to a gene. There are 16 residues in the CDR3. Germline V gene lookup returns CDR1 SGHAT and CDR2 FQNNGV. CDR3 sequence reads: CASSQSPGGTYYEQYF. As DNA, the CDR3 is TGTGCCAGCAGCCAGAGCCCGGGGGGTACATACTACGAGCAGTACTTC. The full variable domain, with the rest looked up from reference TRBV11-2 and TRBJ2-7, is EAGVAQSPRYKIIEKRQSVAFWCNPISGHATLYWYQQILGQGPKLLIQFQNNGVVDDSQLPKDRFSAERLKGVDSTLKIQPAKLEDSAVYLCASSQSPGGTYYEQYFGPGTRLTVT.

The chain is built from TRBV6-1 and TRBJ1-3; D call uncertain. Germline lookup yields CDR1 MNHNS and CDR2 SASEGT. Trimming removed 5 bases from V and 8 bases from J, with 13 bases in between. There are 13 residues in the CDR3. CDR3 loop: CASSMDARDTIYF. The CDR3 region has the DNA TGTGCCAGCAGTATGGACGCGAGAGACACCATATATTTT.

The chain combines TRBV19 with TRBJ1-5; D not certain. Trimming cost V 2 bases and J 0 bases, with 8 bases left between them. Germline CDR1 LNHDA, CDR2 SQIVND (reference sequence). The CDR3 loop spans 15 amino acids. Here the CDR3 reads CASSIQRVSNQPQHF. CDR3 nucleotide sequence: TGTGCCAGTAGTATACAGAGGGTTAGCAATCAGCCCCAGCATTTT.

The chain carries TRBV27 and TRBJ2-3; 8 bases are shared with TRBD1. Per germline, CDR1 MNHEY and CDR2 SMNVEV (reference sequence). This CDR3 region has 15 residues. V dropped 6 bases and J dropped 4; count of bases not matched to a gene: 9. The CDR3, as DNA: TGTGCCAGCAGACCGGACAGGGTCTTGGCAGATACGCAGTATTTT. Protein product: CASRPDRVLADTQYF.

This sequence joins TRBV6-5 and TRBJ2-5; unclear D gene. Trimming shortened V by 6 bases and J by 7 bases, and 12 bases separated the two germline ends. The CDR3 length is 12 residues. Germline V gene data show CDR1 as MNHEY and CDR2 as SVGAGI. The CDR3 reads CASSVPYGTQYF. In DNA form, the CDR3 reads TGTGCCAGCAGCGTCCCATACGGGACCCAGTACTTC.

CDR3 nucleotide sequence: TGTGCCAGCAGCTCCGGTGGCCCGGCCGAGCAGTACTTC. Protein: CASSSGGPAEQYF. The chain uses TRBV5-4 and TRBJ2-7; D is ambiguous. Trimming shortened V by 3 bases and J by 6 bases, and 13 bases separated the two germline ends. This CDR3 has 13 residues. Per the germline V gene, CDR1 is SGHNT and CDR2 is YYREEE (reference sequence).

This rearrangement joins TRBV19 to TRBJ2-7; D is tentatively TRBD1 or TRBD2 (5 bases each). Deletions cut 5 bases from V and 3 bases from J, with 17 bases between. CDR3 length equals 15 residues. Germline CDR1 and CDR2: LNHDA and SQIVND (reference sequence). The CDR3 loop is CASSGNRDGHYEQYF. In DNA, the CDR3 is TGTGCCAGTAGTGGGAACCGGGACGGCCACTACGAGCAGTACTTC.

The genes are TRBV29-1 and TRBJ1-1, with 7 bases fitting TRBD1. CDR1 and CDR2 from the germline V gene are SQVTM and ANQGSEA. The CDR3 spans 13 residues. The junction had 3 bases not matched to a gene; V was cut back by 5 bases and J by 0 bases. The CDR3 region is CSVFGTVNTEAFF. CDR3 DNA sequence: TGCAGCGTTTTCGGGACAGTGAACACTGAAGCTTTCTTT.

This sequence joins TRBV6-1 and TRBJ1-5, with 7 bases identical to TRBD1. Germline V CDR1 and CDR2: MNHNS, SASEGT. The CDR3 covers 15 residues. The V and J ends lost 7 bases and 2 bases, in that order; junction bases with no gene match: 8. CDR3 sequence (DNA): TGTGCCAGCAAGAATCAGGGGGGTGGCAATCAGCCCCAGCATTTT. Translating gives CASKNQGGGNQPQHF.

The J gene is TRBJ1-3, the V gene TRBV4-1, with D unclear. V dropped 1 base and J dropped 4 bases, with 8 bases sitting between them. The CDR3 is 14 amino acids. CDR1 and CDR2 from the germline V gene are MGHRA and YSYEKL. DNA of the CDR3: TGCGCCAGCAGCCAAGCCACCTGGGGAAACACCATATATTTT. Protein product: CASSQATWGNTIYF.

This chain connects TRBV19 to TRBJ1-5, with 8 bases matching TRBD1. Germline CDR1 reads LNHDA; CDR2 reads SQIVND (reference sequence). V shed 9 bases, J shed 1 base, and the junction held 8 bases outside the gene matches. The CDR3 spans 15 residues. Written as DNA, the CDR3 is TGTGCCAGCGTCATGGGACAGGTCAGCAATCAGCCCCAGCATTTT. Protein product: CASVMGQVSNQPQHF.